Listed below are T cell receptor beta chains from one sample, sequenced in a study of blood T cell repertoires in COVID-19. Sequencing was performed with immunoSEQ multiplex PCR; in TCRdb, only in-frame clones are kept and a portion is missing. The sample carries a few hundred thousand clones, 82% recorded once. The sequencing sample was made of peripheral blood. All receptors derive from a woman between 18 and 30 years old with acute or convalescent COVID-19. The CDR3 runs from the conserved cysteine through the conserved F or W. Each record gives: clone size, V gene, D gene, J gene, CDR3 DNA, CDR3 protein. D genes are given only for firm matches. Only part of the rows carry a size: once, few, many, or a class if the clone is expanded.

NA,TRBV24-1,NA,TRBJ2-3,TGTGCCACCAGTGATTCGGCGGTCCTATCTAGCACAGATACGCAGTATTTT,CATSDSAVLSSTDTQYF
NA,TRBV27,NA,TRBJ2-2,TGTGCCAGCAGTTTAAACACAGCCTACCATACCACCGGGGAGCTGTTTTTT,CASSLNTAYHTTGELFF
NA,TRBV5-1,TRBD2,TRBJ2-7,TGCGCCAGCAGCCTGGGACTACCGGGCAGTATGGAGCAGTACTTC,CASSLGLPGSMEQYF
NA,TRBV24-1,NA,TRBJ1-5,TGTGCCACCAGTGAAAACTCTTGGGGGGGCGCGGATCAGCCCCAGCATTTT,CATSENSWGGADQPQHF
NA,TRBV7-2,NA,TRBJ1-3,TGTGCCAGCAGCCGTAGCGGGGACTCTGGAAACACCATATATTTT,CASSRSGDSGNTIYF
NA,TRBV24-1,NA,TRBJ2-7,TGTGCCACAGCAGCTCCAGGGGGGTACGAGCAGTACTTC,CATAAPGGYEQYF
NA,TRBV3-1/TRBV3-2,NA,TRBJ2-7,TGTGCCAGCAGCCAACGTAGTGTCGACGAGCAGTACTTC,CASSQRSVDEQYF
NA,TRBV6-5,NA,TRBJ1-1,TGTGCCAGCAGTTACGGGGGGGGGTCGGAAGCTTTCTTT,CASSYGGGSEAFF
NA,TRBV6-5,TRBD1,TRBJ1-1,TGTGCCAGCAGCCGAGGGACAGGGTCTCCTGAAGCTTTCTTT,CASSRGTGSPEAFF
once,TRBV27,TRBD1,TRBJ2-1,TGTGCCAGCAGTCCCAGGACAGGGGCCTACAATGAGCAGTTCTTC,CASSPRTGAYNEQFF
NA,TRBV5-1,TRBD1,TRBJ1-6,TGCGCCAGCAGCTTGGGAGACAGGGTCAATAATTCACCCCTCCACTTT,CASSLGDRVNNSPLHF
NA,TRBV28,TRBD1,TRBJ1-1,TGTGCCAGCAGCCCCCGACAGGGCTCTGAAGCTTTCTTT,CASSPRQGSEAFF
NA,TRBV2,NA,TRBJ1-1,TGTGCCAGCAGTGAACAGGGTGACGGTGAAGCTTTCTTT,CASSEQGDGEAFF
NA,TRBV19,TRBD2,TRBJ2-2,TGTGCCAGTAAAGAGTCTAGCGGGAGTCGGTTCACCGGGGAGCTGTTTTTT,CASKESSGSRFTGELFF
few,TRBV18,TRBD1,TRBJ1-5,TGTGCCAGCTCACGGGGACAGGGGACTAGCAATCAGCCCCAGCATTTT,CASSRGQGTSNQPQHF
NA,TRBV30,TRBD1,TRBJ1-2,TGTGCCTGGAGTCTACCAGCAGGGGGAGTGTATGGCTACACCTTC,CAWSLPAGGVYGYTF
NA,TRBV11-2,TRBD2,TRBJ2-2,TGTGCCAGCAGCCCTCCGGGACTAGCCTACACCGGGGAGCTGTTTTTT,CASSPPGLAYTGELFF
NA,TRBV6-1,TRBD2,TRBJ2-3,TGTGCCAGCAGTGGGGGGGGACTAGCGGGCGCAGATACGCAGTATTTT,CASSGGGLAGADTQYF
NA,TRBV10-3,TRBD1,TRBJ2-7,TGTGCCGTTACAACAGGGGGGAACTACGAGCAGTACTTC,CAVTTGGNYEQYF
NA,TRBV7-2,NA,TRBJ2-1,TGTGCCAGCAGATTGGACGGGAGCAATGAGCAGTTCTTC,CASRLDGSNEQFF
many,TRBV2,NA,TRBJ2-1,TGTGCCAGCAGTGAGGCATTATCCTACAATGAGCAGTTCTTC,CASSEALSYNEQFF
NA,TRBV7-8,NA,TRBJ2-5,TGTGCCACAAAGGCGCGGCTGTCAGGGGAAGAGACCCAGTACTTC,CATKARLSGEETQYF
once,TRBV19,TRBD2,TRBJ2-5,TGTGCCAGTAGTATCGGGTTAGCGGGCCAAGAGACCCAGTACTTC,CASSIGLAGQETQYF
NA,TRBV30,NA,TRBJ2-7,TGTGCCTGGAGTGAGGGGGGGCCCCCATACGAGCAGTACTTC,CAWSEGGPPYEQYF
NA,TRBV28,TRBD2,TRBJ2-1,TGTGCCAGCAGTTTATATACTGCTAGCGGCACTAACAATGAGCAGTTCTTC,CASSLYTASGTNNEQFF
NA,TRBV14,TRBD2,TRBJ2-1,TGTGCCAGCAGCCAAGATCCCCTAGCGGGAGGATCCTACAATGAGCAGTTCTTC,CASSQDPLAGGSYNEQFF
NA,TRBV11-2,NA,TRBJ2-3,TGTGCCAGCAGCCTTTATGGGGAGAGGGCAGATACGCAGTATTTT,CASSLYGERADTQYF
NA,TRBV12-5,NA,TRBJ2-3,TGTGCTAGATTCACAGGGAATAGCACAGATACGCAGTATTTT,CARFTGNSTDTQYF
NA,TRBV7-6,NA,TRBJ2-7,TGTGCCAGCAGCTTAACGGGCTACGAGCAGTACTTC,CASSLTGYEQYF
few,TRBV29-1,NA,TRBJ1-2,TGCAGCGCTAAGGACAGCTATGGCTACACCTTC,CSAKDSYGYTF
once,TRBV6-5,NA,TRBJ2-7,TGTGCCAGCAGTTACCTTGGGACATCCATGGAGCAGTACTTC,CASSYLGTSMEQYF
NA,TRBV10-3,NA,TRBJ2-7,TGTGCCATCAGAGAAATCGGGACTTCGGGCGAGCAGTACTTC,CAIREIGTSGEQYF
NA,TRBV27,TRBD2,TRBJ2-1,TGTGCCAGCAGTTACCCCTCGGCGGGAGGGGGTATTAGGGATTACAATGAGCAGTTCTTC,CASSYPSAGGGIRDYNEQFF
once,TRBV6-5,NA,TRBJ2-3,TGTGCCGGACGACAGCTTATCACAGATACGCAGTATTTT,CAGRQLITDTQYF
NA,TRBV11-2,TRBD2,TRBJ2-3,TGTGCCAGCAGCATTTTAACCGGGGCGGGAGGGTCAGATACGCAGTATTTT,CASSILTGAGGSDTQYF
NA,TRBV18,TRBD1,TRBJ1-6,TGTGCCAGCTCACCTTTTTCGGGACAGGGAATGGACAATTCACCCCTCCACTTT,CASSPFSGQGMDNSPLHF
few,TRBV28,NA,TRBJ1-2,TGTGCCAGCAGTTCCCCGGGGAGCTATGGCTACACCTTC,CASSSPGSYGYTF
NA,TRBV27,NA,TRBJ1-4,TGTGCCAGCAGTTTAGACCCTCCCCCTTCTCAGGGCGAGGAGGAAAAACTGTTTTTT,CASSLDPPPSQGEEEKLFF
NA,TRBV3-1/TRBV3-2,NA,TRBJ2-6,TGTGCCAGCAGCCCCAGGGACTTCCCTGGGGCCAACGTCCTGACTTTC,CASSPRDFPGANVLTF
NA,TRBV28,NA,TRBJ1-2,TGTGCCAGCAGTTTATTTGGGGGACAACAATTCAATGGCTACACCTTC,CASSLFGGQQFNGYTF
few,TRBV7-6,NA,TRBJ1-6,TGTGCCAGCAGCCCCCACCCGGTCGATCCCCTCCACTTT,CASSPHPVDPLHF
NA,TRBV5-1,NA,TRBJ2-2,TGCGCCAGCATGCCGAGAAACACCGGGGAGCTGTTTTTT,CASMPRNTGELFF